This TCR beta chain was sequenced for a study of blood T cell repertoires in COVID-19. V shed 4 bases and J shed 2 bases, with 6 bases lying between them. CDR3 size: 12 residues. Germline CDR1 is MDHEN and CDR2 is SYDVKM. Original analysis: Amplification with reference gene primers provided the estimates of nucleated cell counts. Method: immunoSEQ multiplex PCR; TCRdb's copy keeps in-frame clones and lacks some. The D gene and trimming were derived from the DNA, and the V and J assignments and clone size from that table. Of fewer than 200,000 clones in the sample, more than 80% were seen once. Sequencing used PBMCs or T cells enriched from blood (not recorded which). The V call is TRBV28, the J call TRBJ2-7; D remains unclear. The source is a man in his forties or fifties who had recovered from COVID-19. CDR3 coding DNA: TGTGCCAGCAGTTCCGTAACCTACGAGCAGTACTTC. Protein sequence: CASSSVTYEQYF. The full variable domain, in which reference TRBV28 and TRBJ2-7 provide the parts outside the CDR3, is DVKVTQSSRYLVKRTGEKVFLECVQDMDHENMFWYRQDPGLGLRLIYFSYDVKMKEKGDIPEGYSVSREKKERFSLILESASTNQTSMYLCASSSVTYEQYFGPGTRLTVT.